The 32 T cell receptor beta chains below all came from one sample that was sequenced in a study of T cells in Graves' hyperthyroidism and ophthalmopathy. The source material, RNA transcripts, was used to amplify TCR beta CDR3 regions. A set of HTBI primers served as the primers for a first-round RT-PCR of the TCR CDR3. TCRdb fed the multiplex PCR reads into MiXCR, producing one record per CDR3 protein. The sample holds nearly 750,000 distinct CDR3 sequences; just over 35% are singletons and the top ten take less than 35%. Material: blood. Source of these receptors: a middle-aged woman with Graves' hyperthyroidism.

With respect to this clonotype: This may arise from a read error, as a much more abundant clone is one base away. The chain uses TRBV10-3 and TRBJ1-6, with D tentatively TRBD1 (5 bases). V was clipped by 4 bases and J by 7 bases, with 14 bases between them. The CDR3 consists of 15 residues. Germline CDR1 reads ENHRY; CDR2 reads SYGVKD. Here the CDR3 DNA reads TGTGCCATCAGTGCCGGAGGGGAGTGGAATTCACCCCTCCACTTT. It yields the protein CAISAGGEWNSPLHF.

V and J are TRBV7-9 and TRBJ1-5; D is possibly TRBD1 (5 bases). Germline values: CDR1 SEHNR, CDR2 FQNEAQ (reference sequence). The germline V and J ends were trimmed by 6 bases and 4 bases, with 19 bases remaining between them. CDR3 length equals 16 residues. In DNA form, the CDR3 reads TGTGCCAGCAGGCCAAGGGGTAGCGGGGTAAATCAGCCCCAGCATTTT. Translated: CASRPRGSGVNQPQHF.

In its sample, this clonotype was seen once. A much larger clone sits a single nucleotide away, making a read error possible. The CDR3 DNA reads as TGCAGTGCTGTGGCAGGGGGGGATTACGAGCAGTACTTC. It translates to CSAVAGGDYEQYF. J is TRBJ2-7 and V is TRBV20-1, with D perhaps being TRBD1 or TRBD2 (7 bases each). Trimming cost V 5 bases and J 4 bases, with 15 bases left between them. Germline CDR1 DFQATT, CDR2 SNEGSKA (reference sequence). The CDR3 totals 13 residues.

This clonotype was seen at least ten times. The chain combines TRBV9 with TRBJ1-3; D is perhaps TRBD1 (5 bases). V was shortened by 3 bases and J by 7 bases, with 11 bases between the two germline ends. The germline V gene has CDR1 SGDLS and CDR2 YYNGEE. CDR3 length: 13 amino acids. The CDR3 sequence: CASSAGTVNTIYF. The CDR3, as DNA: TGTGCCAGCAGCGCCGGGACGGTGAACACCATATATTTT.

This clonotype was picked up many times. The chain uses TRBV19 and TRBJ1-1; D is possibly TRBD1 (6 bases). CDR1 and CDR2 from the germline V gene are LNHDA and SQIVND (reference sequence). Trimming left V 8 bases short and J 4 bases short, with 17 bases between. The CDR3 has 14 residues. CDR3 DNA: TGTGCCAGTTTTCAGGGGAGTTACGGCACTGAAGCTTTCTTT. Translation gives CASFQGSYGTEAFF.

This clonotype was counted at least ten times. The chain couples TRBV19 to TRBJ1-1; perhaps TRBD1 as D (6 bases). Germline-derived CDR1 and CDR2 are LNHDA and SQIVND (reference sequence). Trimming removed 6 bases from V and 4 bases from J, with 18 bases in between. There are 15 residues in the CDR3. The DNA of the CDR3 is TGTGCCAGTAGGCCGGGACATACAGACGTCACTGAAGCTTTCTTT. This gives the protein CASRPGHTDVTEAFF.

Comment on this clonotype: The junction does not match germline at one end; this may be a read error. This chain connects TRBV3-1 to TRBJ1-5; no clear D. Germline CDR1 LGHDT, CDR2 YNNKEL (reference sequence). There are 16 residues in the CDR3. This chain's CDR3 is CASSRGGTYSNRPQHF. The CDR3 region has the DNA TGTGCCAGCAGCCGAGGAGGAACGTATAGCAATCGGCCCCAGCATTTT.

The rearrangement links TRBV7-9 to TRBJ1-2, with D possibly TRBD1 on 5 matching bases. The germline V gene encodes CDR1 SEHNR and CDR2 FQNEAQ (reference sequence). The V gene lost 7 bases and the J gene lost 2 bases, with 14 bases spanning the gap. The CDR3 is 14 residues long. CDR3 DNA: TGTGCCAGCACCACAACGGGGGGGAACTATGGCTACACCTTC. Its translation is CASTTTGGNYGYTF.

The sample holds a few counts of this clonotype. This chain uses TRBV4-3 with TRBJ1-4, with D uncertain. Germline V gene data show CDR1 as LGHNA and CDR2 as YSLEER. V was clipped by 4 bases and J by 6 bases, with 15 bases between them. The CDR3 loop spans 15 amino acids. CDR3 bases: TGCGCCAGCAGCCCACTAGTTCGGTTTGATGAAAAACTGTTTTTT. This encodes CASSPLVRFDEKLFF.

This clonotype has ten or more counts. This chain uses TRBV29-1 with TRBJ2-2; D is undetermined. V lost 7 bases and J 2 bases, leaving 5 bases between the germline ends. Germline V lookup: CDR1 SQVTM, CDR2 ANQGSEA. This CDR3 region has 11 residues. The CDR3 here is CSGKNTGELFF. The CDR3 nucleotides are TGCAGCGGGAAAAACACCGGGGAGCTGTTTTTT.

Comment on this clonotype: With a much larger clone just one base away, this may be a read error. CDR3 sequence reads: CNASSQSSGANVLTF. For the CDR3, the DNA is TGCAATGCTAGTTCTCAGTCGTCTGGGGCCAACGTCCTGACTTTC. This rearrangement joins TRBV20-1 to TRBJ2-6; D remains ambiguous. The CDR3 runs 15 residues. Per germline, CDR1 DFQATT and CDR2 SNEGSKA (reference sequence).

In its sample, this clonotype was seen a few times. The chain combines TRBV12-3 or TRBV12-4 with TRBJ1-2; possibly TRBD1 for D (5 bases). This CDR3 is built from 14 residues. V lost 2 bases, J lost 7 bases, and 14 bases lay in between. For the CDR3, the DNA is TGTGCCAGCAGTTTATGGGGGAGTCGCAGTGGCTACACCTTC. Amino acid sequence: CASSLWGSRSGYTF.

This clonotype was seen once. The gene calls are TRBV5-1 and TRBJ1-4; TRBD1 matches at 11 bases. Germline CDR1 and CDR2: SGHRS and YFSETQ. V was pared by 5 bases and J by 5 bases, with 8 bases of the junction left unmatched. The CDR3 is 16 amino acids. CDR3 sequence: CASRPAGQGGNEKLFF. CDR3 in DNA: TGCGCCAGCAGGCCGGCGGGACAGGGGGGGAATGAAAAACTGTTTTTT.

V gene TRBV7-9 combines with J gene TRBJ1-2, with 7 bases fitting TRBD1. The germline V gene encodes CDR1 SEHNR and CDR2 FQNEAQ (reference sequence). Germline trimming cut 4 bases from V and 4 bases from J; bases unmatched to any gene: 9. This CDR3 region has 15 residues. In nucleotides, the CDR3 is TGTGCCAGCAGCTCCCGTGAGGGGGCCGTCTATGGCTACACCTTC. This gives the protein CASSSREGAVYGYTF.

This clonotype showed up just a few times. This sequence joins TRBV4-1 and TRBJ1-2; D is perhaps TRBD1 (6 bases). The CDR3 contains 17 residues. V was trimmed by 4 bases and J by 2 bases, leaving 20 bases between them. CDR1 and CDR2 (germline): MGHRA, YSYEKL. CDR3 amino acids: CASSLRWGHENNYGYTF. In DNA form, the CDR3 reads TGCGCCAGCAGCCTTCGTTGGGGGCATGAGAACAACTATGGCTACACCTTC.

The chain carries TRBV10-3 and TRBJ1-2; 10 bases agree with TRBD1. The CDR3 has 16 amino acids. V dropped 2 bases and J dropped 6; count of bases not matched to a gene: 9. The germline gives CDR1 ENHRY, CDR2 SYGVKD. CDR3 residues: CAISEKVDRGFNGYTF. CDR3 sequence (DNA): TGTGCCATCAGTGAGAAAGTGGACAGGGGGTTCAATGGCTACACCTTC.

The chain is built from TRBV4-3 and TRBJ1-5; unclear D gene. This CDR3 spans 15 amino acids. V lost 1 base and J lost 4, with 11 bases in between. Per the germline V gene, CDR1 is LGHNA and CDR2 is YSLEER. For the CDR3, the DNA is TGCGCCAGCAGCCAAGGGGCCAGTCCGAATCAGCCCCAGCATTTT. Protein product: CASSQGASPNQPQHF.

This clonotype has a count of ten or more. V gene TRBV29-1 combines with J gene TRBJ1-2; 8 bases are shared with TRBD1. V shed 7 bases and J 6 bases; nucleotides not matched to a gene: 4. This CDR3 has 11 residues. Per germline, CDR1 SQVTM and CDR2 ANQGSEA. Here the CDR3 DNA reads TGCAGCGAACGACAGGGGAATGGCTACACCTTC. This translates into CSERQGNGYTF.

This clonotype came up a few times. The gene calls are TRBV9 and TRBJ2-7; 7 nucleotides match TRBD1. Looked up from germline, CDR1 is SGDLS and CDR2 is YYNGEE. V gave up 0 bases and J gave up 4 bases; unmatched junction bases: 4. The CDR3 extends over 14 amino acids. CDR3 in amino acids: CASSVGDSSYEQYF. The CDR3 DNA sequence: TGTGCCAGCAGCGTAGGGGACAGTAGTTACGAGCAGTACTTC. The full variable domain, its missing parts supplied by reference TRBV9 and TRBJ2-7, is DSGVTQTPKHLITATGQRVTLRCSPRSGDLSVYWYQQSLDQGLQFLIQYYNGEERAKGNILERFSAQQFPDLHSELNLSSLELGDSALYFCASSVGDSSYEQYFGPGTRLTVT.

In its sample, this clonotype was seen once. Since no conserved phenylalanine or tryptophan closes the CDR3, a read error is the likely cause. The V gene is TRBV15, the J gene TRBJ1-5, with unresolved D. Germline V gives CDR1 LNHNV, CDR2 YYDKDF (reference sequence). The CDR3 runs 13 residues. The germline V and J ends were trimmed by 3 bases and 5 bases, with 8 bases remaining between them. In nucleotides, the CDR3 is TGTGCCACCAGCAGGACCCCGGATCAGCCCCAGCATCTT. It translates to CATSRTPDQPQHL.

This sequence joins TRBV15 and TRBJ2-1; no clear D gene. CDR3 length equals 15 residues. Trimming took off 2 bases at V and 8 bases at J, with 16 bases between the two ends. Per germline, CDR1 LNHNV and CDR2 YYDKDF (reference sequence). The CDR3 DNA follows: TGTGCCACCAGCAGAAAAATACTCTATACCGATGAGCAGTTCTTC. It is translated as CATSRKILYTDEQFF. Combining the CDR3 with reference TRBV15 and TRBJ2-1 gives the whole variable domain DAMVIQNPRYQVTQFGKPVTLSCSQTLNHNVMYWYQQKSSQAPKLLFHYYDKDFNNEADTPDNFQSRRPNTSFCFLDIRSPGLGDTAMYLCATSRKILYTDEQFFGPGTRLTVL.

This clonotype was seen more than once but under ten times. V gene TRBV20-1 combines with J gene TRBJ1-5; D gene ambiguous. The CDR3 spans 14 residues. The germline V gene has CDR1 DFQATT and CDR2 SNEGSKA (reference sequence). V was pared by 0 bases and J by 4 bases, with 10 bases between. The CDR3 protein is CSARDVGTNQPQHF. CDR3 sequence (DNA): TGCAGTGCTAGAGATGTGGGTACAAATCAGCCCCAGCATTTT.

Concerning this clonotype itself: A much larger clone sits a single nucleotide away, making a read error possible. The V call is TRBV20-1, the J call TRBJ2-5; D is possibly TRBD1 (6 bases). This CDR3 comprises 15 residues. Germline CDR1 DFQATT, CDR2 SNEGSKA (reference sequence). V lost 1 base to trimming and J lost 2 bases, with 14 bases between them. Here the CDR3 DNA reads TGCAGTGCTAGAGGGCCAGGGGAGCTACAAGAGACCCAGTACTTC. Protein sequence: CSARGPGELQETQYF.

The chain is built from TRBV20-1 and TRBJ2-5, with TRBD2 matching over 13 bases. V shed 7 bases, J shed 3 bases, and the junction held 8 bases outside the gene matches. The CDR3 extends over 15 amino acids. Germline loops: CDR1 DFQATT, CDR2 SNEGSKA (reference sequence). The chain's CDR3 is CSVKVGLAGKETQYF. The DNA for the CDR3 is TGCAGTGTCAAAGTGGGACTAGCGGGGAAAGAGACCCAGTACTTC.

A remark on this clonotype: The junction does not match germline at one end; this may be a read error. The rearrangement uses TRBV7-2 and TRBJ2-5; D may be TRBD1 (5 bases). The CDR3 length is 13 residues. CDR1 and CDR2 (germline): SGHTA, FQGNSA. The CDR3 region has the DNA TGTGCCAGCAGTTTAGCCGACTTAGGGGCCCAGTACTTC. It encodes CASSLADLGAQYF.

Points on this clonotype: A much larger clone differs from this one at a single base, so this may be a read error. This sequence joins TRBV5-6 and TRBJ2-7, with 7 bases matching TRBD2. Per germline, CDR1 SGHDT and CDR2 YYEEEE. This CDR3 is 15 amino acids long. CDR3 in amino acids: CASSSSGGSGYGQYF. The CDR3 DNA follows: TGTGCCAGCAGCTCCTCGGGAGGTAGCGGATACGGGCAGTACTTC.

This clonotype was found a few times. The CDR3 DNA sequence: TGTGCCAGCAGCTCAGGACGTAGGCCTGGAAACACCATATATTTT. It yields the protein CASSSGRRPGNTIYF. The chain couples TRBV7-2 to TRBJ1-3; no firm D call. Per germline, CDR1 SGHTA and CDR2 FQGNSA. V was cut by 4 bases and J by 2 bases, with 12 bases left in between. This CDR3 comprises 15 residues.

A few counts support this clonotype. At one boundary the junction diverges from the germline segment, which might be a read error. J is TRBJ1-5 and V is TRBV2, with TRBD1 as a possible D gene (5 bases). CDR3 length: 13 amino acids. In germline, CDR1 is SNHLY, CDR2 FYNNEI. DNA for the CDR3: TGTGCCAGCGGTGAGGGGTTGGATCAGCCCCAGCATTTT. Amino acids: CASGEGLDQPQHF.

The rearrangement joins TRBV3-1 to TRBJ1-2, with D maybe TRBD1 (6 bases). The CDR3 loop spans 16 amino acids. V dropped 0 bases and J dropped 3 bases, with 14 bases sitting between them. The V gene's germline CDR1 is LGHDT and CDR2 YNNKEL (reference sequence). This chain's CDR3 is CASSQEAGAGDYGYTF. DNA of the CDR3: TGTGCCAGCAGCCAAGAGGCAGGGGCCGGGGACTATGGCTACACCTTC.

This sequence joins TRBV12-3 or TRBV12-4 and TRBJ2-5, with TRBD1 identical over 7 bases. CDR3 size: 13 residues. Unmatched junction bases numbered 10, after V lost 5 bases and J lost 10 bases. The CDR3 coding sequence is TGTGCCAGCAGTCAGGGGACAGCCCATGGCCAGTACTTC. As protein: CASSQGTAHGQYF.

This clonotype showed up many times. This sequence joins TRBV7-9 and TRBJ2-7; D not resolved. Germline values: CDR1 SEHNR, CDR2 FQNEAQ (reference sequence). V lost 4 bases, J lost 5 bases, and 15 bases lay in between. The CDR3 length is 14 residues. CDR3: CASSSPQWVHEQYF. The CDR3 nucleotides are TGTGCCAGCAGCTCCCCGCAGTGGGTCCACGAGCAGTACTTC.

As regards this clonotype: A much bigger clone sits one base away, suggesting this may be a read error. Written as DNA, the CDR3 is TGTGCCAGCAGTCTACATGTGAGCACTCAAGCTTTCTTT. Its protein product is CASSLHVSTQAFF. The chain links TRBV6-6 to TRBJ1-1; D is unclear. This CDR3 region has 13 residues. Germline CDR1 MNHNY, CDR2 SVGAGI (reference sequence).